This T cell receptor (beta chain) appears in the sequencing data of a study of synovial regulatory T cells in juvenile arthritis. In regard to this clone: Its specificity is unknown.

CDR3 length equals 16 residues. The coding DNA is unavailable. The V gene's germline CDR1 is MNHGY and CDR2 SAAAGT. Here immunoSEQ multiplex PCR was the method, and the copy in TCRdb shows in-frame clones only, minus some. The table lists 9,000 to 10,000 clones. Overall study findings and caveats: Blood Treg cells that were inflammation-associated showed lower TCR diversity than other blood Treg cells.

The receptor's source is a donor aged 2-35 years with juvenile idiopathic arthritis. The gene calls are TRBV6-8 and TRBJ1-5. The source material was Treg cells from blood. Specified subset: remaining (HLA-DR-negative) circulating blood Treg cells. The CDR3 reads CASNSWGGRINQPQHF.